This TCR beta chain was sequenced during a study of cytomegalovirus exposure and HLA in healthy donors. The study's findings and limits: The dataset shows that most TCR sequences were rare, while some public TCRs occurred in many donors.

This clone appeared a single time. Its antigen is not identified. The CDR3 spans 15 residues. The V and J ends lost 4 bases and 1 base, in that order; junction bases with no gene match: 4. Germline V CDR1 and CDR2: SEHNR, FQNEAQ (reference sequence). Primers for the PCR totalled 60 Vbeta and 13 Jbeta. The assay was immunoSEQ multiplex PCR, and TCRdb's table has in-frame clones only and misses some. The sample lists some 180,000 clones, roughly 79% occurring once. Healthy bone marrow donors made up the cohort. The chain is built from TRBV7-9 and TRBJ1-5; TRBD1 agrees at 7 bases. Material: PBMCs. The receptor was isolated from a male donor in good health and CMV-seronegative. This CDR3 reads CASSSEGQSNQPQHF. Written as DNA, the CDR3 is TGTGCCAGCAGCTCCGAGGGACAGAGCAATCAGCCCCAGCATTTT.